This is a list of T cell receptor beta chains from one sample in a study of CD4 T cells in relation to SARS-CoV-2 and coronaviruses. No antigen has been identified for these receptors. Profiled with immunoSEQ multiplex PCR; TCRdb holds only in-frame clones, not every one. The sample has 18,000 or so clones; 70% to 85% are singletons. Sequenced material: CD4+ T cells from PBMCs, cultured in vitro. These receptors all come from a human donor in good health. CDR3s include the opening cysteine and the closing phenylalanine or tryptophan. The order of the fields is D gene, J gene, clone size, V gene, CDR3 DNA, CDR3 protein. A D gene is named only where the DNA matches it firmly. Rows give clone size only sometimes, using once, few, many, or a class for an expanded clone.

>NA|TRBJ2-1|NA|TRBV25-1
TGTGCCAGCAGTGGTGCAGGGACCGATGAGCAGTTCTTC
CASSGAGTDEQFF
>NA|TRBJ1-5|few|TRBV20-1
TGCAGTGCTAGTGACCCGGGACCTAGAAATCAGCCCCAGCATTTT
CSASDPGPRNQPQHF
>NA|TRBJ1-2|NA|TRBV28
TGTGCCAGCAGTTTATGGGGAATTCGGTTCTCTGGCTACACCTTC
CASSLWGIRFSGYTF
>TRBD2|TRBJ2-1|NA|TRBV19
TGTGCCAGTACCGCCTCGGGTAGCGGGAGAGACAATGAGCAGTTCTTC
CASTASGSGRDNEQFF
>NA|TRBJ2-7|NA|TRBV5-1
TGCGCCAGCAGCTTGGGAGGGGGTACCTACGAGCAGTACTTC
CASSLGGGTYEQYF
>TRBD2|TRBJ2-1|few|TRBV2
TGTGCCAGCGCGACTAGCGATGAGCAGTTCTTC
CASATSDEQFF
>NA|TRBJ2-7|few|TRBV30
TGTGCCTGGAGAGAGGGTTACGAGCAGTACTTC
CAWREGYEQYF
>NA|TRBJ1-5|few|TRBV2
TGTGCCAGCAGGAATAGGGCAGCCAATCAGCCCCAGCATTTT
CASRNRAANQPQHF
>TRBD1|TRBJ2-4|few|TRBV5-1
TGCGCCAGCAGCTTGGTGGGACAGGGGGTTGACATTCAGTACTTC
CASSLVGQGVDIQYF
>NA|TRBJ2-5|NA|TRBV6-4
TGTGCCAACGCCGCCGGGACGGGGCCACGACAGGAGTACTTC
CANAAGTGPRQEYF
>TRBD2|TRBJ2-3|NA|TRBV9
TGTGCCAGCAGCGTAGGTCTAGCGGCTACGCAGTATTTT
CASSVGLAATQYF
>NA|TRBJ2-7|few|TRBV6-1
TGTGCCAGCAGTGAAATTAGGGTCTCGGGCGAGCAGTACTTC
CASSEIRVSGEQYF
>TRBD1|TRBJ2-5|NA|TRBV18
TGTGCCAGCTCACCGCGGGTGGACTGGACAGGTTCACAAGAGACCCAGTACTTC
CASSPRVDWTGSQETQYF
>TRBD2|TRBJ2-5|NA|TRBV18
TGTGCCAGCTCCCCCACTAGCGGGAGCGGCGAGACCCAGTACTTC
CASSPTSGSGETQYF
>TRBD2|TRBJ2-7|NA|TRBV6-6
TGTGCCAGCAGTCGCAACAAAGGACTAGCGGGAGTGGCGAACGAGCAGTACTTC
CASSRNKGLAGVANEQYF
>TRBD2|TRBJ2-1|large|TRBV30
TGTGCCTGGAGTCCCATGGGACTATCTTCTACCTACAATGAGCAGTTCTTC
CAWSPMGLSSTYNEQFF
>NA|TRBJ1-3|NA|TRBV30
TGTGCCTGGATTGGGGGACCTGGAAACACCATATATTTT
CAWIGGPGNTIYF
>TRBD1|TRBJ1-1|NA|TRBV7-6
TGTGCCAGCAGCCCGCAGACAGGGGTGAACACTGAAGCTTTCTTT
CASSPQTGVNTEAFF
>TRBD1|TRBJ1-4|NA|TRBV6-6
TGTGCCAGCAGTCCCGGGACAGTTGGAAAACTGTTTTTT
CASSPGTVGKLFF
>NA|TRBJ1-4|NA|TRBV6-5
TGTGCCAGCAGCCCCCGACACGCAACTAATGAAAAACTGTTTTTT
CASSPRHATNEKLFF
>NA|TRBJ1-3|few|TRBV19
TGTGCCAGTAGTATAACCGCCGGAAGCTCTGGAAACACCATATATTTT
CASSITAGSSGNTIYF
>NA|TRBJ2-1|NA|TRBV10-2
TGCGCCAGCAGCACCACGAACAATGAGCAGTTCTTC
CASSTTNNEQFF
>TRBD1|TRBJ1-1|NA|TRBV7-2
TGTGCCAGCAGCTGGACAGGGGTAGGGACTGAAGCTTTCTTT
CASSWTGVGTEAFF
>NA|TRBJ1-1|NA|TRBV5-1
TGCGCCAGCAGCTTGACGCGGAGCACCGACTCGAACACTGAAGCTTTCTTT
CASSLTRSTDSNTEAFF
>NA|TRBJ2-7|NA|TRBV7-8
TGTGCCAGCAGCTCCAACCCGGGACTGACAACCTACGAGCAGTACTTC
CASSSNPGLTTYEQYF
>NA|TRBJ1-1|NA|TRBV29-1
TGCAGCGTTGTAGGGAACACTGAAGCTTTCTTT
CSVVGNTEAFF
>NA|TRBJ2-4|once|TRBV9
TGTGCCAGCAGCGTAGGATGGGCCAAAAACATTCAGTACTTC
CASSVGWAKNIQYF
>NA|TRBJ2-3|NA|TRBV19
TGTGCCAGTACGATGGCGGGCCACACAGATACGCAGTATTTT
CASTMAGHTDTQYF
>TRBD2|TRBJ2-3|NA|TRBV18
TGTGCCAGCTCGTTGACTAGCGGGAGTGATACGCAGTATTTT
CASSLTSGSDTQYF
>NA|TRBJ1-4|few|TRBV19
TGTGCCAGTAGGGGCAGCGCCGGCGAAAAACTGTTTTTT
CASRGSAGEKLFF
>NA|TRBJ2-1|NA|TRBV6-5
TGTGCCAGCAGACCTGCCAGCTCCTACAATGAGCAGTTCTTC
CASRPASSYNEQFF
>TRBD2|TRBJ2-5|NA|TRBV27
TGTGCCAGCAGTCATGAGGGACTAGCGGGATTGAAAGAGACCCAGTACTTC
CASSHEGLAGLKETQYF
>NA|TRBJ1-2|NA|TRBV10-1
TGCGCCACCTTTTCTCAAGGGGATGGCTACACCTTC
CATFSQGDGYTF
>NA|TRBJ2-2|few|TRBV7-8
TGTGCCAGCAGTCGTATTTCAGGGCGCGGGCTGTTTTTT
CASSRISGRGLFF
>TRBD1|TRBJ2-3|NA|TRBV7-3
TGTGCCAGCAGTTGGACAGGGGGCACAGATACGCAGTATTTT
CASSWTGGTDTQYF
>TRBD2|TRBJ2-1|NA|TRBV7-6
TGTGCCAGCAGCCCGGTCTTTAGCGGGAGAGCCGCATGGGATGAGCAGTTCTTC
CASSPVFSGRAAWDEQFF
>NA|TRBJ2-6|NA|TRBV2
TGTGCCAGCAGGGCTGGGGCCAACGTCCTGACTTTC
CASRAGANVLTF
>NA|TRBJ2-7|NA|TRBV30
TGTGCCTGGGGGGGATCGAGACAGCAGTACTTC
CAWGGSRQQYF
>NA|TRBJ2-5|NA|TRBV20-1
TGCAGTGCTAGCTGGGGGGAGTCCCAGTACTTC
CSASWGESQYF
>NA|TRBJ2-2|few|TRBV5-1
TGCGCCAGCAGCTTGGCGCGGACGCTATGGGAAAGGAACACCGGGGAGCTGTTTTTT
CASSLARTLWERNTGELFF
>NA|TRBJ2-1|NA|TRBV5-4
TGTGCCAGCAGCTTCTCTAGCGTACGCAATGAGCAGTTCTTC
CASSFSSVRNEQFF
>NA|TRBJ2-3|NA|TRBV7-2
TGTGCCAGCAGCTTAATTGTCACAGATACGCAGTATTTT
CASSLIVTDTQYF
>NA|TRBJ1-6|NA|TRBV5-1
TGCGCCAGCAGCTTTTCTGGGGGCAGGGATTCACCCCTCCACTTT
CASSFSGGRDSPLHF
>NA|TRBJ1-4|NA|TRBV2
TGTGCCAGCAGTGAAGACGGGGGTGGGGTCGGAAAACTGTTTTTT
CASSEDGGGVGKLFF
>NA|TRBJ1-1|NA|TRBV5-1
TGCGCCAGCAGCTTGGGACAGGTGAACACTGAAGCTTTCTTT
CASSLGQVNTEAFF
>TRBD2|TRBJ2-1|NA|TRBV2
TGTGCCAGCAGGGATCCTTCGGGGGGGCAGTTCTTC
CASRDPSGGQFF
>TRBD2|TRBJ2-2|few|TRBV7-2
TGTGCCAGCAGCTCATCGGGACTAGCGGGAGGGCCTAGGTTCGGGGAGCTGTTTTTT
CASSSSGLAGGPRFGELFF
>NA|TRBJ1-2|NA|TRBV18
TGTGCCAGCTCGCGACCAGGGGCCTCTAACTATGGCTACACCTTC
CASSRPGASNYGYTF
>NA|TRBJ1-1|NA|TRBV5-1
TGCGCCAGCAGCTCGGAGGGCCCCGCGGACACTGAAGCTTTCTTT
CASSSEGPADTEAFF
>NA|TRBJ1-2|NA|TRBV9
TGTGCCAGCAGCGTAGCTTGGTCCGGGTCTGGCTACACCTTC
CASSVAWSGSGYTF
>NA|TRBJ1-5|few|TRBV30
TGTGCCTGGAGCCCCCCGGGGGGAAGCAATCAGCCCCAGCATTTT
CAWSPPGGSNQPQHF
>TRBD2|TRBJ2-7|NA|TRBV18
TGTGCCAGCTCACTAGGACTAGCGGGAGTGGACGAGCAGTACTTC
CASSLGLAGVDEQYF
>NA|TRBJ1-1|once|TRBV5-1
TGCGCCAGCTCTAACCCGCCCGGGGAAGCTTTCTTT
CASSNPPGEAFF
>NA|TRBJ1-2|few|TRBV27
TGTGCCAGTTGGGGGGAGGCAGAATCTAACTATGGCTACACCTTC
CASWGEAESNYGYTF
>NA|TRBJ2-1|NA|TRBV29-1
TGCAGCGTTTTAGACAGCTTCCACAATGAGCAGTTCTTC
CSVLDSFHNEQFF
>NA|TRBJ2-1|NA|TRBV7-3
TGTGCCAGCAGCTTAAGGGAATACAATGAGCAGTTCTTC
CASSLREYNEQFF